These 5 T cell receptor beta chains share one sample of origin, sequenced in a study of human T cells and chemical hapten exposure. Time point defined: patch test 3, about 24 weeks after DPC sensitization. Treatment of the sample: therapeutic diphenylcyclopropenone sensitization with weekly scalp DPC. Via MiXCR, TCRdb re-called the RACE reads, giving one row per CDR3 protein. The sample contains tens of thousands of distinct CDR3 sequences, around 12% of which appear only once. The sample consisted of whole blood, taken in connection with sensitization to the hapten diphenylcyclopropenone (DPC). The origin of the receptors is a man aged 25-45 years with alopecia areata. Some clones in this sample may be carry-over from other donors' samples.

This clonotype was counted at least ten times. CDR3 DNA sequence: TGTGCCAGCAGTTACTCCGGACTAGCGGGGGTATACAATGAGCAGTTCTTC. Residues: CASSYSGLAGVYNEQFF. The gene calls are TRBV6-6 and TRBJ2-1; 13 nucleotides match TRBD2. The J segment lost 4 bases and the V segment lost 0 bases, leaving 3 bases of the junction unmatched. The CDR3 loop spans 17 amino acids. The germline CDR1 and CDR2 sequences are MNHNY and SVGAGI (reference sequence).

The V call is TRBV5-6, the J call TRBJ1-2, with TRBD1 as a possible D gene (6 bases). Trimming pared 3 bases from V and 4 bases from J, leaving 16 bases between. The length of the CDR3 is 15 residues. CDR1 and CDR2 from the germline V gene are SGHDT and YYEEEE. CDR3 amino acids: CASSSRTAKAYGYTF. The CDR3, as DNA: TGTGCCAGCAGCTCTCGGACAGCCAAGGCCTATGGCTACACCTTC.

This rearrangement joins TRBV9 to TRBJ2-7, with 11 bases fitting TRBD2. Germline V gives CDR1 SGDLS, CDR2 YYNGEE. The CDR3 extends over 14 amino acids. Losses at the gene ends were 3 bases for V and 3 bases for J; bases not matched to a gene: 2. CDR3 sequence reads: CASSASGGYYEQYF. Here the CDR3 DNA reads TGTGCCAGCAGCGCTAGCGGGGGGTACTACGAGCAGTACTTC.

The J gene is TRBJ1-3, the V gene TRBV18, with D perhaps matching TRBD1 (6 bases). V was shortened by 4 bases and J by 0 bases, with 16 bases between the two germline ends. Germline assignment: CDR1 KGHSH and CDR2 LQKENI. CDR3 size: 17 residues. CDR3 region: CASSLFGQPSSGNTIYF. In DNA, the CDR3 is TGTGCCAGCTCACTTTTCGGACAGCCGAGCTCTGGAAACACCATATATTTT.

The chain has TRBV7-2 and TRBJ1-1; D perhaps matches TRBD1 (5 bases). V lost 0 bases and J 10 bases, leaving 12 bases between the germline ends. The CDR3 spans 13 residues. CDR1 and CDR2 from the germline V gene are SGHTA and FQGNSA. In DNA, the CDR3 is TGTGCCAGCAGCTTAGCAGGGACTCCAGCAGCTTTCTTT. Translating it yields CASSLAGTPAAFF.